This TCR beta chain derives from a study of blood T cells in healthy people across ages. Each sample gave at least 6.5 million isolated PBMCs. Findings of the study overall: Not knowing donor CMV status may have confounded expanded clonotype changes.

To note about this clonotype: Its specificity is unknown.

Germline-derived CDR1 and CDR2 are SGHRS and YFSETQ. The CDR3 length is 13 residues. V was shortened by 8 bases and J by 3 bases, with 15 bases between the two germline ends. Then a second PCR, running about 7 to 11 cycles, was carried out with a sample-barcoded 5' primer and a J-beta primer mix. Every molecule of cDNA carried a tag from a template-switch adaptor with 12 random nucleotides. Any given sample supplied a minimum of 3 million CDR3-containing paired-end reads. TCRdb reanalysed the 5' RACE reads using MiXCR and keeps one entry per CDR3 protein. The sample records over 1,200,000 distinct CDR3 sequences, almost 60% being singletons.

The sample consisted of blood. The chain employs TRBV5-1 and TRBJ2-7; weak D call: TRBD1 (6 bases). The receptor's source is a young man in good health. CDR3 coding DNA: TGCGCCAGTCAACAGGGCCAGAACTACGAGCAGTACTTC. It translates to CASQQGQNYEQYF.